One and the same sample provided the 16 T cell receptor beta chains below, sequenced in a study of shared clonotypes between healthy human individuals. Using immunoSEQ multiplex PCR, the repertoire was profiled, and TCRdb retains in-frame clones only, with some absent. Among approximately 340,000 clones, less than 75% were seen once, and the ten largest hold 10%. Sequencing was carried out using memory CD4+ T cells sorted from blood. The subset was: CD45RA-negative fraction. These receptors all stem from a man younger than 45 in good health.

The CDR3 DNA reads as TGCGCCAGCAGCTTGGGGGATATACAGGAAACCTACGAGCAGTACTTC. Residues: CASSLGDIQETYEQYF. The rearrangement links TRBV5-1 to TRBJ2-7; D possibly corresponds to TRBD1 (5 bases). This CDR3 comprises 16 residues. V was clipped by 0 bases and J by 2 bases, with 15 bases between them. Per germline, CDR1 SGHRS and CDR2 YFSETQ.

The chain has TRBV18 and TRBJ2-7, with 7 bases identical to TRBD1. Germline values: CDR1 KGHSH, CDR2 LQKENI. The CDR3 sequence is 14 residues long. Trimming at V came to 5 bases and at J to 3 bases, leaving 7 bases not matched to a gene. Written as DNA, the CDR3 is TGTGCCAGCTCAGCATCCGACAGGGTCTACGAGCAGTACTTC. It translates to CASSASDRVYEQYF.

The genes are TRBV9 and TRBJ1-2; possibly TRBD1 for D (5 bases). CDR3 length: 13 residues. The V gene's germline CDR1 is SGDLS and CDR2 YYNGEE. V was clipped by 1 base and J by 7 bases, with 11 bases between them. The CDR3 spells CASSVKQGTGYTF. The CDR3 nucleotides are TGTGCCAGCAGCGTAAAGCAGGGCACTGGCTACACCTTC.

This clone was seen at least ten times. The chain is built from TRBV21-1 and TRBJ1-5. TRBV21-1 is flagged as a pseudogene. The CDR3 is 14 residues long. The CDR3 is CASSKVGSNQPQHF. CDR3 bases: TGTGCCAGCAGCAAAGTAGGGAGCAATCAGCCCCAGCATTTT.

The rearrangement uses TRBV7-9 and TRBJ1-5; 11 nucleotides line up with TRBD1. CDR1 and CDR2 from the germline V gene are SEHNR and FQNEAQ (reference sequence). The CDR3 has 16 residues. After removal of 5 bases from V and 4 bases from J, the junction contained 7 bases not matched to a gene. CDR3 bases: TGTGCCAGCAGCCCGGACAGGGGGCGAAGTAATCAGCCCCAGCATTTT. This translates into CASSPDRGRSNQPQHF.

This chain connects TRBV4-2 to TRBJ2-1; 8 bases are shared with TRBD2. J was trimmed by 5 bases and V by 1 base; bases with no gene match: 7. The V gene's germline CDR1 is LGHNA and CDR2 YNFKEQ. This CDR3 has 16 amino acids. The CDR3 protein is CASSQGVAGFDNEQFF. The CDR3 DNA sequence: TGTGCCAGCAGCCAAGGGGTAGCGGGATTTGACAATGAGCAGTTCTTC.

This clone has at least ten counts. This sample also contains other DNA sequences that code for the same CDR3. CDR3 in amino acids: CASSVEGASYNEQFF. CDR3 nucleotides: TGTGCCAGCAGCGTAGAGGGGGCATCCTACAATGAGCAGTTCTTC. The chain employs TRBV9 and TRBJ2-1; TRBD1 aligns across 7 bases. This CDR3 comprises 15 residues. Germline V gene lookup returns CDR1 SGDLS and CDR2 YYNGEE. V trimming: 0 bases; J trimming: 1 base; junction bases outside the gene matches: 1. Based on the CDR3 plus reference TRBV9 and TRBJ2-1, the full variable domain is DSGVTQTPKHLITATGQRVTLRCSPRSGDLSVYWYQQSLDQGLQFLIQYYNGEERAKGNILERFSAQQFPDLHSELNLSSLELGDSALYFCASSVEGASYNEQFFGPGTRLTVL.

This clone occurred many times. CDR3 sequence: CASSGENGETQYF. The CDR3 DNA reads TGTGCCAGCAGCGGGGAGAACGGCGAGACCCAGTACTTC. The chain uses TRBV7-2 and TRBJ2-5; weak D call: TRBD2 (5 bases). Trimming shortened V by 5 bases and J by 5 bases, and 12 bases separated the two germline ends. Germline V gene lookup returns CDR1 SGHTA and CDR2 FQGNSA. CDR3 length: 13 amino acids.

This clone showed up just once. The V and J genes are TRBV29-1 and TRBJ1-3; perhaps TRBD1 as D (5 bases). V lost 7 bases, J lost 1 base, and 11 bases lay in between. This CDR3 region has 13 residues. The germline V gene encodes CDR1 SQVTM and CDR2 ANQGSEA. CDR3 region: CSARARSGNTIYF. The CDR3 DNA follows: TGCAGCGCCAGGGCGCGGTCTGGAAACACCATATATTTT.

In DNA form, the CDR3 reads TGTGCCAGCAGAACAAACGGGGCTGAAGCTTTCTTT. Its protein product is CASRTNGAEAFF. This sequence joins TRBV28 and TRBJ1-1; D remains unclear. Germline lookup yields CDR1 MDHEN and CDR2 SYDVKM. The germline V and J ends were trimmed by 6 bases and 6 bases, with 11 bases remaining between them. This CDR3 is 12 amino acids long. Full variable domain (missing parts from reference TRBV28 and TRBJ1-1): DVKVTQSSRYLVKRTGEKVFLECVQDMDHENMFWYRQDPGLGLRLIYFSYDVKMKEKGDIPEGYSVSREKKERFSLILESASTNQTSMYLCASRTNGAEAFFGQGTRLTVV.

The chain recombines TRBV14 with TRBJ2-2; D call uncertain. The CDR3 has 14 residues. Germline lookup yields CDR1 SGHDN and CDR2 FVKESK. The germline V and J ends were trimmed by 1 base and 6 bases, with 9 bases remaining between them. CDR3 loop: CASSQVRLAGELFF. Written as DNA, the CDR3 is TGTGCCAGCAGCCAAGTTAGACTTGCCGGGGAGCTGTTTTTT.

This clone was observed once. V is TRBV2 and J is TRBJ2-1, with D perhaps TRBD2 (5 bases). Trimming cost V 8 bases and J 4 bases, with 15 bases left between them. The CDR3 has 14 residues. Germline CDR1 SNHLY, CDR2 FYNNEI. The CDR3 DNA is TGTGCCAGCTTGCGAGCGGAGATTTACAATGAGCAGTTCTTC. Its protein product is CASLRAEIYNEQFF.

V and J are TRBV7-3 and TRBJ2-1; D remains unclear. The V end lost 0 bases, the J end lost 9 bases, and 9 bases lay between the germline ends. The CDR3 spans 13 residues. Germline CDR1 is SGHTA and CDR2 is FQGTGA. The CDR3 sequence: CASSLTTLGEQFF. In DNA, the CDR3 is TGTGCCAGCAGCTTAACCACCCTAGGTGAGCAGTTCTTC.

This clone was observed a few times. This sequence joins TRBV11-2 and TRBJ2-5; tentatively, D is TRBD1 (5 bases). CDR3 size: 11 residues. Germline V gene lookup returns CDR1 SGHAT and CDR2 FQNNGV. Trimming took 6 bases from V and 5 from J, leaving 7 bases between them. The CDR3 nucleotides are TGTGCCAGCAGATCAGGGGAGACCCAGTACTTC. Amino acids: CASRSGETQYF.

This clone was counted once. The V gene is TRBV7-8, the J gene TRBJ2-2; tentative D call: TRBD1 (7 bases). Germline CDR1 reads SGHVS; CDR2 reads FQNEAQ. V was shortened by 11 bases and J by 0 bases, with 25 bases between the two germline ends. There are 18 residues in the CDR3. The CDR3 DNA follows: TGTGCCTCCTCCACGCGGGACAGAATCTTGTCGAACACCGGGGAGCTGTTTTTT. It codes for CASSTRDRILSNTGELFF.

The chain joins TRBV28 to TRBJ2-1; TRBD2 matches at 14 bases. V gave up 5 bases and J gave up 4 bases; unmatched junction bases: 7. The CDR3 runs to 17 residues. CDR1 and CDR2 from the germline V gene are MDHEN and SYDVKM. CDR3 region: CASSGTSGRRVYNEQFF. For the CDR3, the DNA is TGTGCCAGCAGTGGGACTAGCGGGAGACGGGTATACAATGAGCAGTTCTTC.